The 14 T cell receptor beta chains below all came from one sample that was sequenced in a study of blood T cell repertoires in COVID-19. Assay used: immunoSEQ multiplex PCR; TCRdb lists only in-frame clones, some missing. The data contain roughly 120,000 clones, over 80% of them seen just once; the ten biggest clones take up 18%. What was sequenced was peripheral blood. These receptors all come from a woman aged 60-75 years with acute or convalescent COVID-19.

The chain carries TRBV5-1 and TRBJ2-7, with 9 bases fitting TRBD2. This CDR3 region has 13 residues. Germline-derived CDR1 and CDR2 are SGHRS and YFSETQ. After removal of 4 bases from V and 3 bases from J, the junction contained 2 bases not matched to a gene. This chain's CDR3 is CASSRTSDYEQYF. The CDR3 coding sequence is TGCGCCAGCAGCCGGACTAGCGACTACGAGCAGTACTTC.

The chain has TRBV27 and TRBJ1-3; 7 bases align to TRBD1. Germline V gene data show CDR1 as MNHEY and CDR2 as SMNVEV (reference sequence). The ends lost 5 bases at V and 4 bases at J; junction bases unmatched: 8. This CDR3 region has 15 residues. The CDR3 here is CASSPQGLGGNTIYF. CDR3 nucleotide sequence: TGTGCCAGCAGTCCACAGGGGCTTGGCGGAAACACCATATATTTT.

V gene TRBV19 combines with J gene TRBJ1-1; D possibly corresponds to TRBD1 (6 bases). CDR1 LNHDA and CDR2 SQIVND come from the germline V gene (reference sequence). V lost 3 bases, J lost 1 base, and 15 bases lay in between. The CDR3 totals 16 residues. In DNA form, the CDR3 reads TGTGCCAGTAGTATGGGGGTCGGACAGCCGAACACTGAAGCTTTCTTT. It is translated as CASSMGVGQPNTEAFF.

This chain uses TRBV18 with TRBJ2-7, with TRBD1 matching 7 bases. This CDR3 spans 14 amino acids. CDR1 and CDR2 (germline): KGHSH, LQKENI. Losses at the gene ends were 2 bases for V and 3 bases for J; bases not matched to a gene: 4. In DNA form, the CDR3 reads TGTGCCAGCTCACCATCTCAGGGGGTCTACGAGCAGTACTTC. Encoded protein: CASSPSQGVYEQYF.

This sequence joins TRBV2 and TRBJ2-2, with a weak D call TRBD2 (6 bases). V shed 7 bases and J shed 3 bases, with 15 bases lying between them. The CDR3 contains 15 residues. Germline V gene lookup returns CDR1 SNHLY and CDR2 FYNNEI. The CDR3 loop reads CASTPGVLHTGELFF. The CDR3 coding sequence is TGTGCCAGCACCCCGGGAGTACTCCACACCGGGGAGCTGTTTTTT.

This chain links TRBV5-5 with TRBJ2-7, with TRBD2 as a possible D gene (6 bases). V shed 4 bases and J shed 8 bases, with 16 bases lying between them. This CDR3 region has 13 residues. Germline CDR1 reads SGHKS; CDR2 reads YYEKEE (reference sequence). CDR3 loop: CASSQGTEGKQYF. The DNA of the CDR3 is TGTGCCAGCAGCCAAGGGACTGAGGGCAAGCAGTACTTC.

J is TRBJ2-7 and V is TRBV6-5; maybe TRBD2 (7 bases). The CDR3 consists of 14 residues. V lost 2 bases, J lost 6 bases, and 14 bases lay in between. CDR1 and CDR2 (germline): MNHEY, SVGAGI. The CDR3 is CASSYGGGHGEQYF. The CDR3 nucleotides are TGTGCCAGCAGTTACGGGGGGGGACACGGCGAGCAGTACTTC.

V and J are TRBV4-3 and TRBJ2-7, with TRBD2 matching over 7 bases. V gave up 0 bases and J gave up 6 bases; unmatched junction bases: 11. The CDR3 is 16 residues long. Germline CDR1 and CDR2: LGHNA and YSLEER. The CDR3 coding sequence is TGCGCCAGCAGCCAAGAGGCTAGCGGAGGCTTGAGCGAGCAGTACTTC. Protein: CASSQEASGGLSEQYF.

The chain is built from TRBV6-2 or TRBV6-3 and TRBJ2-7, with 8 bases lining up with TRBD2. The CDR3 sequence is 16 residues long. Germline V gene lookup returns CDR1 MNHEY and CDR2 SVGEGT. Germline trimming cut 1 base from V and 2 bases from J; bases unmatched to any gene: 7. CDR3: CASSYFGSGSPYEQYF. In DNA, the CDR3 is TGTGCCAGCAGTTACTTTGGAAGCGGGAGTCCCTACGAGCAGTACTTC.

The V call is TRBV5-1, the J call TRBJ2-6; D unresolved. CDR1 and CDR2 from the germline V gene are SGHRS and YFSETQ. The CDR3 loop spans 16 amino acids. The V end lost 6 bases, the J end lost 0 bases, and 13 bases lay between the germline ends. CDR3 DNA sequence: TGCGCCAGCAAGATGGGCCCCAACTCTGGGGCCAACGTCCTGACTTTC. Translation: CASKMGPNSGANVLTF.

The rearrangement joins TRBV4-3 to TRBJ2-3; the match to TRBD2 covers 13 bases. The CDR3 runs 17 residues. Germline CDR1 is LGHNA and CDR2 is YSLEER. J gave up 7 bases and V 3 bases, and 10 bases lay outside the gene matches. The CDR3 is CASSQDGLAGEGNTQYF. The CDR3 DNA reads as TGCGCCAGCAGCCAGGATGGACTAGCGGGAGAAGGGAATACGCAGTATTTT.

V is TRBV2 and J is TRBJ1-4; 11 nucleotides line up with TRBD1. CDR1 is SNHLY, CDR2 FYNNEI, per germline. The CDR3 is made up of 13 amino acids. V trimming: 5 bases; J trimming: 12 bases; junction bases outside the gene matches: 5. CDR3 residues: CASSSDRGLELFF. The CDR3 DNA sequence: TGTGCCAGCAGTTCGGACAGGGGGCTAGAACTGTTTTTT.

Only one count was recorded for this clone. The J gene is TRBJ2-3, the V gene TRBV27; a weak D match, TRBD2 (6 bases). This CDR3 comprises 15 residues. Germline V CDR1 and CDR2: MNHEY, SMNVEV (reference sequence). Trimming left V 0 bases short and J 5 bases short, with 12 bases between. The DNA for the CDR3 is TGTGCCAGCAGTTTATCGGGACTTAATGGAGATACGCAGTATTTT. It translates to CASSLSGLNGDTQYF.

The chain has TRBV3-1 (or the pseudogene TRBV3-2) and TRBJ1-3, with 7 bases matching TRBD1. V shed 5 bases, J shed 0 bases, and the junction held 4 bases outside the gene matches. CDR1 and CDR2 (germline): LGHDT, YNNKEL (reference sequence). CDR3 length equals 15 residues. The CDR3 protein is CASSTTGRSGNTIYF. CDR3 sequence (DNA): TGTGCCAGCAGCACGACAGGGCGCTCTGGAAACACCATATATTTT.